Below are 9 T cell receptor beta chains sequenced from a single sample in a study of cytomegalovirus exposure and HLA in healthy donors. The PCR was carried out with 60 Vbeta primers and 13 Jbeta primers. Generated by immunoSEQ multiplex PCR, the TCRdb table keeps only in-frame clones and is missing some. The sample has about 63,000 clones; roughly two thirds are singletons. The sequencing input was PBMCs. The receptors were sampled from a man aged 45-60 years in good health and CMV-seronegative.

The genes are TRBV28 and TRBJ1-6, with unresolved D. Trimming cost V 5 bases and J 2 bases, with 7 bases left between them. CDR3 length: 14 amino acids. Germline CDR1 MDHEN, CDR2 SYDVKM. The CDR3 DNA follows: TGTGCCAGCAGTCAGGTGCCCTATAATTCACCCCTCCACTTT. Protein product: CASSQVPYNSPLHF.

This clone was observed a handful of times. The chain uses TRBV9 and TRBJ1-6; D is undetermined. V shed 1 base and J shed 5 bases, with 13 bases lying between them. This CDR3 has 16 residues. CDR1 and CDR2 (germline): SGDLS, YYNGEE. CDR3 DNA: TGTGCCAGCAGCGTACTCCCGCAGGCTAATAATTCACCCCTCCACTTT. Encoded protein: CASSVLPQANNSPLHF. Full variable domain (missing parts from reference TRBV9 and TRBJ1-6): DSGVTQTPKHLITATGQRVTLRCSPRSGDLSVYWYQQSLDQGLQFLIQYYNGEERAKGNILERFSAQQFPDLHSELNLSSLELGDSALYFCASSVLPQANNSPLHFGNGTRLTVT.

The V gene is TRBV29-1, the J gene TRBJ1-2; a possible D gene is TRBD1 (6 bases). This CDR3 comprises 16 residues. Trimming cost V 0 bases and J 4 bases, with 18 bases left between them. Germline V CDR1 and CDR2: SQVTM, ANQGSEA. This CDR3 is CSVEDLDRKTLYGYTF. CDR3 DNA sequence: TGCAGCGTTGAAGACTTGGACAGAAAAACCCTCTATGGCTACACCTTC.

This sequence joins TRBV27 and TRBJ2-1; 15 bases align to TRBD2. V shed 3 bases and J 7 bases; nucleotides not matched to a gene: 4. Germline CDR1 MNHEY, CDR2 SMNVEV (reference sequence). This CDR3 region has 16 residues. The CDR3 protein is CASSFTGLAGGNEQFF. CDR3 in DNA: TGTGCCAGCAGTTTCACTGGACTAGCGGGGGGGAATGAGCAGTTCTTC.

CDR3 bases: TGTGCCAGTAGTCCGTCCGGGACAGCAAGTAATCAGCCCCAGCATTTT. Amino acids: CASSPSGTASNQPQHF. V and J are TRBV19 and TRBJ1-5; 7 bases agree with TRBD1. V shed 5 bases, J shed 4 bases, and the junction held 11 bases outside the gene matches. Germline V gene lookup returns CDR1 LNHDA and CDR2 SQIVND (reference sequence). The CDR3 has 16 residues.

V is TRBV30 and J is TRBJ2-7, with 10 bases matching TRBD1. Trimming took 0 bases from V and 3 from J; bases not matched to a gene: 2. CDR1 GTSNPN and CDR2 SVGIG come from the germline V gene (reference sequence). CDR3 length: 14 amino acids. In DNA, the CDR3 is TGTGCCTGGAGTGTGGGACAGGGGTACTACGAGCAGTACTTC. As protein: CAWSVGQGYYEQYF.

J is TRBJ1-2 and V is TRBV7-3; 9 bases map to TRBD1. CDR3 length: 14 amino acids. V dropped 5 bases and J dropped 4; count of bases not matched to a gene: 5. The germline V gene has CDR1 SGHTA and CDR2 FQGTGA. The chain's CDR3 is CASSASDRGYGYTF. CDR3 nucleotides: TGTGCCAGCAGCGCGTCGGACAGGGGCTATGGCTACACCTTC.

This chain links TRBV5-4 with TRBJ1-2; 9 bases line up with TRBD1. This CDR3 is 13 amino acids long. J gave up 8 bases and V 4 bases, and 6 bases lay outside the gene matches. Germline V gene data show CDR1 as SGHNT and CDR2 as YYREEE (reference sequence). CDR3 coding DNA: TGTGCCAGCAGCGGCCGGGACAGGGAAGGCTACACCTTC. It encodes CASSGRDREGYTF. Full variable domain (rest looked up from reference TRBV5-4 and TRBJ1-2): ETGVTQSPTHLIKTRGQQVTLRCSSQSGHNTVSWYQQALGQGPQFIFQYYREEENGRGNFPPRFSGLQFPNYSSELNVNALELDDSALYLCASSGRDREGYTFGSGTRLTVV.

In nucleotides, the CDR3 is TGTGCCTGGAGTCCCCCACAGGGGGCGGTTAATGGCTACACCTTC. As protein: CAWSPPQGAVNGYTF. The chain links TRBV30 to TRBJ1-2, with 9 positions matching TRBD1. The CDR3 runs to 15 residues. V gave up 2 bases and J gave up 6 bases; unmatched junction bases: 10. CDR1 is GTSNPN, CDR2 SVGIG, per germline (reference sequence).